This T cell receptor beta chain was obtained from a study of CD8+ T cells in alopecia areata. As for the study in general: Treatment comprised oral tofacitinib, 5 to 10 mg twice daily, in treated patients.

V was pared by 2 bases and J by 5 bases, with 9 bases between. Germline values: CDR1 GTSNPN, CDR2 SVGIG (reference sequence). This CDR3 spans 12 amino acids. This clone occurred once. Its antigen remains unknown. As the sequencing template, cDNA was produced by extracting RNA and reverse transcribing it. Only in-frame clones appear in the TCRdb table, and some are missing; sequencing was by immunoSEQ multiplex PCR. The table lists about 160,000 clones, roughly 65% of them singletons. Findings and caveats of the study: Mice showed TCR sharing more clearly than patients did, possibly owing to HLA. Normal scalp showed lower clonality than lesional scalp, especially alopecia totalis/universalis. Persistence in scalp and blood during tofacitinib was observed for many expanded lesional clones.

Treatment: oral pan-JAK inhibitor, 5-10 mg twice daily. V usage is TRBV30 and J usage is TRBJ1-2; TRBD1 might be the D (5 bases). Material: CD4+ T cells sorted from blood, obtained at week 4, from a patient treated with tofacitinib. This TCR was sampled from a human donor with alopecia areata. The CDR3 coding sequence is TGTGCCTGGAGTATAGGGGAATATGGCTACACCTTC. Amino acids: CAWSIGEYGYTF.